The 2 T cell receptor beta chains reported below all come from one sample, sequenced in a study of T cell repertoires in cytomegalovirus infection. These receptors have no known antigen. TCRdb passed the reads through MiXCR, listing each CDR3 protein once. The sample includes around 800,000 distinct CDR3 sequences, about 31% of them seen just once. This material consisted of cultured CD8+ T cells from PBMCs, taken from culture after CMV antigen stimulation. The receptors were gathered from a human donor in good health (CMV status not recorded). Some clones in this sample may be carry-over from other donors' samples.

This clonotype was counted once. This sequence joins TRBV27 and TRBJ1-5; D might be TRBD1 (6 bases). The CDR3 extends over 13 amino acids. From germline, CDR1 is MNHEY and CDR2 SMNVEV (reference sequence). Trimming removed 6 bases from V and 9 bases from J, with 15 bases in between. This chain's CDR3 is CASSGRGGRPQHF. As DNA, the CDR3 is TGTGCCAGCAGCGGAAGGGGGGGTCGGCCCCAGCATTTT.

There are a few counts of this clonotype. The rearrangement uses TRBV4-1 and TRBJ1-3, with D unclear. V lost 1 base and J lost 4, with 8 bases in between. Germline CDR1 reads MGHRA; CDR2 reads YSYEKL. The CDR3 is 14 amino acids. The chain's CDR3 is CASSQVDFGNTIYF. The DNA of the CDR3 is TGCGCCAGCAGCCAAGTCGATTTCGGAAACACCATATATTTT.